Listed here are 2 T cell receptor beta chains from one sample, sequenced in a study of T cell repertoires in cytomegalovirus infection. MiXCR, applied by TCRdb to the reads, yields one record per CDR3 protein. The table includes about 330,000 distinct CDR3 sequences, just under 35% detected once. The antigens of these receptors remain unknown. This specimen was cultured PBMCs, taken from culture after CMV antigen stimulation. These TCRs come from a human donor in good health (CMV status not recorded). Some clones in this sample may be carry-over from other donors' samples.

The CDR3 here is CASRRNNYGYTF. The CDR3 nucleotides read TGCGCCAGCAGACGGAATAACTATGGCTACACCTTC. J is TRBJ1-2 and V is TRBV5-1; D call uncertain. This CDR3 spans 12 amino acids. V was clipped by 5 bases and J by 1 base, with 6 bases between them. Germline V gene data show CDR1 as SGHRS and CDR2 as YFSETQ.

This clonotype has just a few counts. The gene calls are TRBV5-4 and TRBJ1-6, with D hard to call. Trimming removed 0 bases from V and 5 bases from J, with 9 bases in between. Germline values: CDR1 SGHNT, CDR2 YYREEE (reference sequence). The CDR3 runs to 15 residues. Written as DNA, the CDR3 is TGTGCCAGCAGCTTGGAATGGCAGGATAATTCACCCCTCCACTTT. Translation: CASSLEWQDNSPLHF.